The clone carrying this TCR beta chain was detected ten times or more. The entry originates in a study of T cells in Graves' hyperthyroidism and ophthalmopathy. Amplification targeted TCR beta CDR3 regions from RNA transcripts. A set of HTBI primers served as the primers for a first-round RT-PCR of the TCR CDR3. Via MiXCR, TCRdb re-called the multiplex PCR reads, giving one row per CDR3 protein. The table shows around 99,000 distinct CDR3 sequences, with roughly 15% occurring only once. Looked up from germline, CDR1 is LNHDA and CDR2 is SQIVND (reference sequence). The CDR3 spans 17 residues. V lost 5 bases to trimming and J lost 0 bases, with 17 bases between them.

The V and J genes are TRBV19 and TRBJ2-1; D unclear. Sequencing used blood. The source of this sequence is a woman between 50 and 59 years old with Graves' hyperthyroidism. The CDR3 region has the DNA TGTGCCAGTAGTCCCCCAGTAGGCCGTAGCTCCTACAATGAGCAGTTCTTC. It yields the protein CASSPPVGRSSYNEQFF.